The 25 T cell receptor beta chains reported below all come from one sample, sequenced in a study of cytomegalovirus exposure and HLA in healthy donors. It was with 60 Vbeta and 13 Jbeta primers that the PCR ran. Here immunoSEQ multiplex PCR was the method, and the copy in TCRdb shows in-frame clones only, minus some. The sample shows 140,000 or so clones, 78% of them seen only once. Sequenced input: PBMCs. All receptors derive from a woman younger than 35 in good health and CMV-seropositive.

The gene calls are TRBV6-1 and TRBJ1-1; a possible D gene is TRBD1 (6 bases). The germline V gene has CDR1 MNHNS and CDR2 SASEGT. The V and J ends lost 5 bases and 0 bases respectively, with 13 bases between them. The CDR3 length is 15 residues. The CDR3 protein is CASSSGQTLNTEAFF. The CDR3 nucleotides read TGTGCCAGCAGTTCCGGACAGACATTGAACACTGAAGCTTTCTTT.

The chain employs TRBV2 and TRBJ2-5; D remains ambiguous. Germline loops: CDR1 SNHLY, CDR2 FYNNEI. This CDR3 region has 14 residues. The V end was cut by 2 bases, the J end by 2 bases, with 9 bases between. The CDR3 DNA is TGTGCCAGCAGTGAAATCCCCCCGCAAGAGACCCAGTACTTC. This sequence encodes CASSEIPPQETQYF.

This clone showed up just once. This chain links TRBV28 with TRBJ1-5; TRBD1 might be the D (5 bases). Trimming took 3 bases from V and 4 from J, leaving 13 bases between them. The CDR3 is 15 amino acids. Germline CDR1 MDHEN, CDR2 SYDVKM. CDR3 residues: CASSFQGGINQPQHF. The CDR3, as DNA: TGTGCCAGCAGTTTTCAGGGTGGGATTAATCAGCCCCAGCATTTT.

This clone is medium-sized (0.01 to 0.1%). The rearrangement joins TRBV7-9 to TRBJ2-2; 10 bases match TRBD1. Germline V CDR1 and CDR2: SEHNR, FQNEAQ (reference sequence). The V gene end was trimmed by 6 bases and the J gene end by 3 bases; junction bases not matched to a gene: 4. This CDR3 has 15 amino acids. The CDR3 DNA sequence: TGTGCCAGCAGTCCCGGGACAGGGGACACCGGGGAGCTGTTTTTT. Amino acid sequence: CASSPGTGDTGELFF. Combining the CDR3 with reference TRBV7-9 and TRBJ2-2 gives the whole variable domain DTGVSQNPRHKITKRGQNVTFRCDPISEHNRLYWYRQTLGQGPEFLTYFQNEAQLEKSRLLSDRFSAERPKGSFSTLEIQRTEQGDSAMYLCASSPGTGDTGELFFGEGSRLTVL.

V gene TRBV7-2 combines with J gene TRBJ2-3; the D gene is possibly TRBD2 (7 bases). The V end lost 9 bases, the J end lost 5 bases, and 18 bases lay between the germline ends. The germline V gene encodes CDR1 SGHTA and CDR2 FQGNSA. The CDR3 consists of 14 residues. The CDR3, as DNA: TGTGCCAGTACCGCCGGGGGGCCCGGAGATACGCAGTATTTT. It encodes CASTAGGPGDTQYF.

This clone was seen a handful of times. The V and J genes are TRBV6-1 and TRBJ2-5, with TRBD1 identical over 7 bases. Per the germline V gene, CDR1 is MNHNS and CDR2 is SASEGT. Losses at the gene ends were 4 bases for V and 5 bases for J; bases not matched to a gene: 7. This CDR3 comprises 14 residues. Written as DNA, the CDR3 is TGTGCCAGCAGTGGTTACACAGGGGTGGAGACCCAGTACTTC. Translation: CASSGYTGVETQYF.

The CDR3 loop reads CSVEAPGQTYEQYF. The CDR3 DNA sequence: TGCAGCGTTGAGGCACCGGGACAGACCTACGAGCAGTACTTC. The chain recombines TRBV29-1 with TRBJ2-7; 7 positions match TRBD1. V shed 3 bases, J shed 2 bases, and the junction held 7 bases outside the gene matches. Germline V lookup: CDR1 SQVTM, CDR2 ANQGSEA. This CDR3 is built from 14 residues.

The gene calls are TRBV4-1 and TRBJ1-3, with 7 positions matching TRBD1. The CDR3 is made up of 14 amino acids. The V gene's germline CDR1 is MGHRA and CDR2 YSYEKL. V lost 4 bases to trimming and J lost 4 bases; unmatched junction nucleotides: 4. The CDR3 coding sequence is TGCGCCAGCAGCCGAGACAGGGCGGGAAACACCATATATTTT. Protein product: CASSRDRAGNTIYF.

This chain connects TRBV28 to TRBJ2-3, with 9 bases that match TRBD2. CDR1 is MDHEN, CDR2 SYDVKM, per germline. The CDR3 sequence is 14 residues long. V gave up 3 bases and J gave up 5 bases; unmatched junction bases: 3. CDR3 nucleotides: TGTGCCAGCAGTTTGGCGGGGGGGCAAGATACGCAGTATTTT. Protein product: CASSLAGGQDTQYF.

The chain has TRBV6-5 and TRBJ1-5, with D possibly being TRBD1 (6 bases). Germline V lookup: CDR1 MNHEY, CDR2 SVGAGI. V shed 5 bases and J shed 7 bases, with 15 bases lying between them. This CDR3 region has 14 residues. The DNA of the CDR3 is TGTGCCAGCAGTGAGCTAGACCAGGGGCAGCCCCAGCATTTT. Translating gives CASSELDQGQPQHF.

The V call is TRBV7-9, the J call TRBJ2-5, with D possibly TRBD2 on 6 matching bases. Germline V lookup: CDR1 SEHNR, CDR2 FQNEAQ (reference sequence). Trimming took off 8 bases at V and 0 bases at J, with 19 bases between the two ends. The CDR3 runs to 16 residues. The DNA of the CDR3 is TGTGCCAGCGAACGGGACTTGGCTGAATACCAAGAGACCCAGTACTTC. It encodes CASERDLAEYQETQYF.

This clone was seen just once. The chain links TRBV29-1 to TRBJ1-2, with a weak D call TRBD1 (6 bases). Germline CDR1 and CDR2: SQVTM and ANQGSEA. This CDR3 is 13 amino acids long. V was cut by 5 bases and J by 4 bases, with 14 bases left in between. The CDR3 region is CSVYRVGGYGYTF. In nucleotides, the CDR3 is TGCAGCGTTTACAGGGTTGGAGGCTATGGCTACACCTTC.

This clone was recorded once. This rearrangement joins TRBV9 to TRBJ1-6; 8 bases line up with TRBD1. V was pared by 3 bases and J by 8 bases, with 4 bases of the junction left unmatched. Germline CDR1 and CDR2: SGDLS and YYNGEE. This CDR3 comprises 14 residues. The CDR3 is CASSGQGRYSPLHF. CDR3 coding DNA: TGTGCCAGCAGCGGACAGGGGCGGTATTCACCCCTCCACTTT.

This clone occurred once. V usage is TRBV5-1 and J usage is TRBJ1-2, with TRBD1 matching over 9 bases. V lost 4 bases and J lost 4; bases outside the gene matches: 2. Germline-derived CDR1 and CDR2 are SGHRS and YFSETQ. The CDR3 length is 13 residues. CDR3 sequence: CASSRQGGYGYTF. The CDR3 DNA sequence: TGCGCCAGCAGCCGACAGGGGGGCTATGGCTACACCTTC.

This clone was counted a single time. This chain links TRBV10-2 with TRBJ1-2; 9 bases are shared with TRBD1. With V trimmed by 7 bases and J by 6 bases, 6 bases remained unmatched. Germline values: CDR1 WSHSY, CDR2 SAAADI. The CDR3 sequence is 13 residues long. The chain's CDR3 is CASTKRTGDGYTF. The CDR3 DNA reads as TGCGCCAGCACCAAGCGGACAGGGGATGGCTACACCTTC.

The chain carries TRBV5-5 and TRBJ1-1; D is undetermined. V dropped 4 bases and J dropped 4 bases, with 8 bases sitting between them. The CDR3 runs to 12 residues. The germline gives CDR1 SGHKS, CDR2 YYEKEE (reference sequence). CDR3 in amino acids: CASSQPGTEAFF. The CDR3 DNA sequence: TGTGCCAGCAGCCAACCGGGCACTGAAGCTTTCTTT.

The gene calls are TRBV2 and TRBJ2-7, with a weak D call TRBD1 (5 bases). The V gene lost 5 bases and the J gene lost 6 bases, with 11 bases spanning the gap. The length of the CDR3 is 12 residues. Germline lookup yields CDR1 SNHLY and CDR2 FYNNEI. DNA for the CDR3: TGTGCCAGCAGTTCAGGGTTTGGCGAGCAGTACTTC. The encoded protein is CASSSGFGEQYF.

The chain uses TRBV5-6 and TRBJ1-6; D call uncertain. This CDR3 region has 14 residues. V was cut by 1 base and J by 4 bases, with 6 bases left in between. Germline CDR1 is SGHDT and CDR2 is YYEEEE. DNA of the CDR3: TGTGCCAGCAGCTTGCGGGGTTATAATTCACCCCTCCACTTT. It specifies CASSLRGYNSPLHF.

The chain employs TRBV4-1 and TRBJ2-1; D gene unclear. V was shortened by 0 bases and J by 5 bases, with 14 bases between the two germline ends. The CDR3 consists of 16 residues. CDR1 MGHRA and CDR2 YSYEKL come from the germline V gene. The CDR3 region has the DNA TGCGCCAGCAGCCAAGAGGTACGTCAGCGAAACAATGAGCAGTTCTTC. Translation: CASSQEVRQRNNEQFF.

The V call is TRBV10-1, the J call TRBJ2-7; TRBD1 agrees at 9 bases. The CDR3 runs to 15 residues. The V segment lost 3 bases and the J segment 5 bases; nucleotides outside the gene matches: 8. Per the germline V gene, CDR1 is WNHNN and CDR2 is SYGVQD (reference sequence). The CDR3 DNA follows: TGCGCCAGCAGTGAAGGGGACAGGGAAGCCCACGAGCAGTACTTC. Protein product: CASSEGDREAHEQYF.

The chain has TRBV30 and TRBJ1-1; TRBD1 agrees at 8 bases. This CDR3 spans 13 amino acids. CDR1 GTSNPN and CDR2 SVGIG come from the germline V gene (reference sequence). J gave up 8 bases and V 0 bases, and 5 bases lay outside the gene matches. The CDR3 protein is CAWSVRGTGEAFF. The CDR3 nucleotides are TGTGCCTGGAGTGTACGGGGGACAGGAGAAGCTTTCTTT.

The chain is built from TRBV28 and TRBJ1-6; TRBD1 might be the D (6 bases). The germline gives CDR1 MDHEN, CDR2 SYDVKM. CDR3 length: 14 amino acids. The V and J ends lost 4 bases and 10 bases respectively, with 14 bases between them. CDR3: CASSYRVGNSPLHF. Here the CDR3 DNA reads TGTGCCAGCAGTTACAGGGTGGGGAACTCACCCCTCCACTTT.

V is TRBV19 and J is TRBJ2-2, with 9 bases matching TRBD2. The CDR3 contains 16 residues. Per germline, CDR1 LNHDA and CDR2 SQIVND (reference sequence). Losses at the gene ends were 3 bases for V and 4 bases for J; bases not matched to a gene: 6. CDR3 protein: CASSIRGGGGTGELFF. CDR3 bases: TGTGCCAGTAGTATCCGCGGGGGGGGCGGCACCGGGGAGCTGTTTTTT.

The CDR3 region is CAWKGDFNNSPLHF. The CDR3 nucleotides read TGTGCCTGGAAGGGAGACTTTAATAATTCACCCCTCCACTTT. J is TRBJ1-6 and V is TRBV30; D is unresolved. The CDR3 length is 14 residues. V was clipped by 4 bases and J by 5 bases, with 12 bases between them. Germline V gives CDR1 GTSNPN, CDR2 SVGIG (reference sequence).

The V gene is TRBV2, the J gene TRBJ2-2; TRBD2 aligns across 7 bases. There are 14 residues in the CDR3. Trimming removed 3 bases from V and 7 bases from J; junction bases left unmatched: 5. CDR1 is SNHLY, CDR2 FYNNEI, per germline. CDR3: CASSDPTSDGELFF. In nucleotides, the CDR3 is TGTGCCAGCAGTGACCCTACTAGCGACGGGGAGCTGTTTTTT.